This TCR beta chain stems from a study of cytomegalovirus exposure and HLA in healthy donors. CDR1 and CDR2 (germline): SGHRS, YFSETQ. V dropped 1 base and J dropped 8; count of bases not matched to a gene: 7. CDR3 length: 16 residues. Comments on this clone: Its antigen is undetermined.

The study's findings and limits: A few CMV-associated chains were confirmed in vitro to be specific for CMV antigens. It was only CMV serostatus that was available as immune exposure information. Later analysis showed most CMV-associated TCR beta chains appearing HLA-restricted.

PCR primers comprised 60 Vbeta and 13 Jbeta primers. TCRdb's table, derived via immunoSEQ multiplex PCR, lists solely in-frame clones and lacks some. Of about 94,000 clones detected, over 65% appear once; the ten largest clones hold 3% to 5%. The source of this sequence is a man aged 30 to 45 in good health and CMV-seronegative. Sequencing was done on a sample of PBMCs. This chain joins TRBV5-1 and TRBJ2-1; 12 bases agree with TRBD2. The CDR3 region is CASSLILAGGRDEQFF. CDR3 sequence (DNA): TGCGCCAGCAGCTTGATACTAGCGGGAGGTAGGGATGAGCAGTTCTTC.